What follows are 31 T cell receptor beta chains derived from one specimen sequenced in a study of spatial heterogeneity in lung cancer. This sample's time point: blood at routine non-recurrence follow-up after resection. TCRdb re-derived calls from the 5' RACE reads in MiXCR, one entry per CDR3 protein. The sample has about 43,000 distinct CDR3 sequences; 20% to 25% are singletons. The specimen comprised PBMCs, sampled at follow-up. These receptors were collected from a female donor with early-stage non-small cell lung cancer.

This sequence joins TRBV7-9 and TRBJ2-5; the match to TRBD2 covers 12 bases. The CDR3 covers 16 residues. Trimming cost V 5 bases and J 2 bases; bases outside gene matches: 6. Germline V gene data show CDR1 as SEHNR and CDR2 as FQNEAQ (reference sequence). Here the CDR3 reads CASSLTSGSDQETQYF. In DNA form, the CDR3 reads TGTGCCAGCAGCCTGACTAGCGGGAGTGATCAAGAGACCCAGTACTTC.

The V call is TRBV28, the J call TRBJ1-1; no clear D. Germline lookup yields CDR1 MDHEN and CDR2 SYDVKM. The CDR3 sequence is 13 residues long. The V and J ends lost 3 bases and 4 bases respectively, with 9 bases between them. CDR3 residues: CASSFGWGTEAFF. The CDR3 nucleotides are TGTGCCAGCAGTTTTGGATGGGGCACTGAAGCTTTCTTT.

This clonotype was observed a handful of times. The chain is built from TRBV7-6 and TRBJ2-2; no definite D call. V was pared by 1 base and J by 6 bases, with 9 bases between. The length of the CDR3 is 14 residues. CDR1 is SGHVS and CDR2 is FNYEAQ in the germline V gene. The CDR3 bases are TGTGCCAGCAGCTTAGGGACCCCACCCGGGGAGCTGTTTTTT. Encoded protein: CASSLGTPPGELFF. Drawing the rest from reference TRBV7-6 and TRBJ2-2, the complete variable domain is GAGVSQSPRYKVTKRGQDVALRCDPISGHVSLYWYRQALGQGPEFLTYFNYEAQQDKSGLPNDRFSAERPEGSISTLTIQRTEQRDSAMYRCASSLGTPPGELFFGEGSRLTVL.

V is TRBV12-3 or TRBV12-4 and J is TRBJ1-2; possibly TRBD1 for D (5 bases). Deletions cut 3 bases from V and 7 bases from J, with 12 bases between. This CDR3 has 13 amino acids. CDR3 DNA: TGTGCCAGCAGTTTCCTTCAGGGATCTGGCTACACCTTC. This encodes CASSFLQGSGYTF.

This clonotype was counted a few times. This sequence joins TRBV28 and TRBJ1-2; D is possibly TRBD1 (6 bases). This CDR3 region has 14 residues. Trimming removed 5 bases at V and 3 bases at J, with 13 bases between. Germline V lookup: CDR1 MDHEN, CDR2 SYDVKM. CDR3 protein: CASSLDSQYYGYTF. CDR3 DNA sequence: TGTGCCAGCAGTCTGGACAGCCAGTACTATGGCTACACCTTC.

The sample holds many counts of this clonotype. The rearrangement uses TRBV9 and TRBJ2-2, with D maybe TRBD2 (6 bases). This CDR3 is 15 amino acids long. The V end lost 0 bases, the J end lost 6 bases, and 12 bases lay between the germline ends. CDR1 and CDR2 (germline): SGDLS, YYNGEE. CDR3 DNA sequence: TGTGCCAGCAGCGTAGAGGCTCGGGGGTCCGGGGAGCTGTTTTTT. It specifies CASSVEARGSGELFF.

This clonotype occurred a few times. The gene calls are TRBV15 and TRBJ2-1; D ambiguous. CDR1 and CDR2 (germline): LNHNV, YYDKDF (reference sequence). This CDR3 spans 13 amino acids. The germline V and J ends were trimmed by 3 bases and 15 bases, with 18 bases remaining between them. The CDR3 DNA reads TGTGCCACCAGCAGCCTCGGTACTCTCCAAGGGTTCTTC. Translated, it gives CATSSLGTLQGFF.

The rearrangement joins TRBV9 to TRBJ1-6, with TRBD1 as a possible D gene (5 bases). V dropped 0 bases and J dropped 13 bases, with 20 bases sitting between them. Germline V CDR1 and CDR2: SGDLS, YYNGEE. This CDR3 has 16 amino acids. The CDR3 DNA reads TGTGCCAGCAGCGTAGCTGTCGTGACAGCCCAGGATCCCCTCCACTTT. It is translated as CASSVAVVTAQDPLHF.

In its sample, this clonotype was seen many times. The chain employs TRBV12-3 or TRBV12-4 and TRBJ2-7; D remains ambiguous. Trimming left V 8 bases short and J 3 bases short, with 5 bases between. CDR3 size: 10 residues. The DNA for the CDR3 is TGTGCCAGCGGGGACTACGAGCAGTACTTC. Translating it yields CASGDYEQYF.

This clonotype was seen only a few times. The CDR3 sequence: CASSLAGGIAGFYEQYF. CDR3 coding DNA: TGTGCCAGCAGCTTAGCGGGCGGCATAGCGGGGTTCTACGAGCAGTACTTC. The chain employs TRBV7-2 and TRBJ2-7; 8 positions match TRBD2. The CDR3 runs to 17 residues. With V trimmed by 0 bases and J by 3 bases, 10 bases remained unmatched. CDR1 is SGHTA and CDR2 is FQGNSA in the germline V gene.

This clonotype came up a few times. V and J are TRBV10-2 and TRBJ2-2; D uncertain. The CDR3 is 14 amino acids. Trimming cost V 0 bases and J 6 bases, with 8 bases left between them. The germline gives CDR1 WSHSY, CDR2 SAAADI. CDR3 DNA: TGCGCCAGCAGTGAGTCGCTCAAGCCCGGGGAGCTGTTTTTT. As protein: CASSESLKPGELFF.

The CDR3 reads CSARAGGPENEQFF. The CDR3, as DNA: TGCAGTGCCCGAGCGGGGGGGCCGGAAAATGAGCAGTTCTTC. V is TRBV20-1 and J is TRBJ2-1; 10 nucleotides line up with TRBD2. Germline V CDR1 and CDR2: DFQATT, SNEGSKA (reference sequence). V lost 6 bases and J lost 7; bases outside the gene matches: 9. The CDR3 length is 14 residues.

The rearrangement uses TRBV5-1 and TRBJ2-1, with 15 positions matching TRBD2. V was pared by 4 bases and J by 5 bases, with 10 bases of the junction left unmatched. The CDR3 contains 18 residues. Germline CDR1 SGHRS, CDR2 YFSETQ. The CDR3, as DNA: TGCGCCAGCAGCCACGGACTAGCGGGGGGGCGGGCGGACAATGAGCAGTTCTTC. This encodes CASSHGLAGGRADNEQFF.

This clonotype was recorded at least ten times. V usage is TRBV7-4 and J usage is TRBJ1-1; tentatively, D is TRBD1 (5 bases). The germline V and J ends were trimmed by 4 bases and 7 bases, with 10 bases remaining between them. From germline, CDR1 is SGHVT and CDR2 SQSDAQ. The CDR3 has 12 amino acids. As DNA, the CDR3 is TGTGCCAGCAGCTCCCGGAGGGGTGAAGCTTTCTTT. Encoded protein: CASSSRRGEAFF.

The chain uses TRBV18 and TRBJ1-5; D is unclear. The V and J ends lost 3 bases and 0 bases respectively, with 9 bases between them. CDR1 KGHSH and CDR2 LQKENI come from the germline V gene. The CDR3 has 15 amino acids. This CDR3 reads CASSPTGDSNQPQHF. CDR3 coding DNA: TGTGCCAGCTCACCCACTGGCGATAGCAATCAGCCCCAGCATTTT.

This clonotype was counted ten times or more. The chain has TRBV5-1 and TRBJ2-3; D is undetermined. This CDR3 contains 16 residues. Trimming stripped 0 bases from V and 0 bases from J, with 11 bases between. Looked up from germline, CDR1 is SGHRS and CDR2 is YFSETQ. In DNA, the CDR3 is TGCGCCAGCAGCTTGGAGGGCACGACTAGCACAGATACGCAGTATTTT. This codes for CASSLEGTTSTDTQYF.

Concerning this clonotype: This may come from a read error, since a much larger clone is one base off. The chain recombines TRBV5-1 with TRBJ2-6; 11 bases agree with TRBD1. The CDR3 has 18 amino acids. The J segment lost 0 bases and the V segment lost 5 bases, leaving 7 bases of the junction unmatched. CDR1 and CDR2 from the germline V gene are SGHRS and YFSETQ. In DNA, the CDR3 is TGCGCCAGCAGGTACGTCGGGACAGGGGGCTCTGGGGCCAACGTCCTGACTTTC. Amino acid sequence: CASRYVGTGGSGANVLTF.

This clonotype was seen at least ten times. The chain employs TRBV11-1 and TRBJ1-1, with 7 bases aligning to TRBD1. V lost 4 bases and J lost 0; bases outside the gene matches: 5. Per germline, CDR1 SGHAT and CDR2 FQDESV (reference sequence). This CDR3 is built from 15 residues. As DNA, the CDR3 is TGTGCCAGCAGCTCGGGACAGCATTTGAACACTGAAGCTTTCTTT. As protein: CASSSGQHLNTEAFF.

This clonotype was seen once. This may be a read error, as it is one base from a much larger clone. The chain uses TRBV18 and TRBJ2-3, with no clear D. The CDR3 has 15 residues. Germline CDR1 KGHSH, CDR2 LQKENI. The CDR3 nucleotides read TGTGCCAGCTCACCGTTGTCCAGGCACACAGATACGCAGAATTTT. Protein product: CASSPLSRHTDTQNF. Using reference TRBV18 and TRBJ2-3 for the parts outside the CDR3, the full variable domain is NAGVMQNPRHLVRRRGQEARLRCSPMKGHSHVYWYRQLPEEGLKFMVYLQKENIIDESGMPKERFSAEFPKEGPSILRIQQVVRGDSAAYFCASSPLSRHTDTQNFGPGTRLTVL.

This clonotype has just a few counts. The V and J genes are TRBV12-3 or TRBV12-4 and TRBJ2-5; TRBD2 is a possible D gene (5 bases). V was trimmed by 4 bases and J by 1 base, leaving 10 bases between them. The CDR3 runs to 14 residues. The CDR3 spells CASSSRGLQETQYF. For the CDR3, the DNA is TGTGCCAGCAGTTCCCGAGGGCTCCAAGAGACCCAGTACTTC.

This clonotype has a count of ten or more. V and J are TRBV20-1 and TRBJ1-5; D possibly corresponds to TRBD1 (5 bases). From germline, CDR1 is DFQATT and CDR2 SNEGSKA (reference sequence). Trimming cost V 6 bases and J 4 bases, with 16 bases left between them. The CDR3 is 14 amino acids. The CDR3 nucleotides read TGCAGTGCGACCGGTGGGGGGTGGAATCAGCCCCAGCATTTT. This encodes CSATGGGWNQPQHF.

V and J are TRBV6-5 and TRBJ2-5, with D unclear. From germline, CDR1 is MNHEY and CDR2 SVGAGI. The CDR3 sequence is 13 residues long. The V and J ends lost 2 bases and 4 bases respectively, with 8 bases between them. The CDR3 region has the DNA TGTGCCAGCAGTTACCTCTCAGGAGAGACCCAGTACTTC. Translating it yields CASSYLSGETQYF.

This clonotype was seen at least ten times. The chain joins TRBV7-9 to TRBJ1-3, with D uncertain. CDR1 is SEHNR and CDR2 is FQNEAQ in the germline V gene (reference sequence). This CDR3 has 15 amino acids. Trimming removed 5 bases at V and 2 bases at J, with 13 bases between. CDR3 nucleotides: TGTGCCAGCAGCCGTACGGCCCCGACTGGAAACACCATATATTTT. It codes for CASSRTAPTGNTIYF.

This clonotype was counted a few times. CDR3 nucleotides: TGTGCCAGCAGTTTACATGCGGGAGGGCCTGGTTACGAGCAGTACTTC. Translated: CASSLHAGGPGYEQYF. The chain is built from TRBV28 and TRBJ2-7, with 9 bases identical to TRBD2. Trimming removed 2 bases from V and 4 bases from J; junction bases left unmatched: 9. CDR1 is MDHEN and CDR2 is SYDVKM in the germline V gene. The CDR3 runs to 16 residues.

This chain connects TRBV5-1 to TRBJ2-2; D not resolved. Per germline, CDR1 SGHRS and CDR2 YFSETQ. V was cut by 1 base and J by 7 bases, with 11 bases left in between. This CDR3 spans 14 amino acids. This CDR3 is CASSLNPPHGELFF. The CDR3 region has the DNA TGCGCCAGCAGCTTGAATCCTCCTCACGGGGAGCTGTTTTTT. Full variable domain (missing parts from reference TRBV5-1 and TRBJ2-2): KAGVTQTPRYLIKTRGQQVTLSCSPISGHRSVSWYQQTPGQGLQFLFEYFSETQRNKGNFPGRFSGRQFSNSRSEMNVSTLELGDSALYLCASSLNPPHGELFFGEGSRLTVL.

The sample holds a few counts of this clonotype. The CDR3 nucleotides are TGTGCCAGCAGCTTAGAAGCGGAAGATACGCAGTATTTT. Its protein product is CASSLEAEDTQYF. The chain joins TRBV7-2 to TRBJ2-3, with D possibly being TRBD2 (5 bases). The CDR3 spans 13 residues. The V gene lost 1 base and the J gene lost 5 bases, with 7 bases spanning the gap. Germline CDR1 and CDR2: SGHTA and FQGNSA.

V and J are TRBV6-5 and TRBJ1-5, with 7 bases fitting TRBD1. The germline CDR1 and CDR2 sequences are MNHEY and SVGAGI. Losses at the gene ends were 6 bases for V and 2 bases for J; bases not matched to a gene: 7. The CDR3 runs to 15 residues. CDR3 sequence: CASRMTGNGNQPQHF. CDR3 nucleotides: TGTGCCAGCAGAATGACAGGGAACGGCAATCAGCCCCAGCATTTT.

This clonotype was recorded at least ten times. The V gene is TRBV12-3 or TRBV12-4, the J gene TRBJ2-4; 7 nucleotides line up with TRBD2. V was clipped by 4 bases and J by 7 bases; unmatched bases: 13. The CDR3 extends over 16 amino acids. CDR3 sequence (DNA): TGTGCCAGCAGTTACGGGAGTCTCGGGGGGATTAACATTCAGTACTTC. Protein product: CASSYGSLGGINIQYF.

The gene calls are TRBV7-2 and TRBJ2-7, with TRBD2 identical over 11 bases. The CDR3 is 15 residues long. V lost 4 bases, J lost 6 bases, and 8 bases stayed unmatched. From germline, CDR1 is SGHTA and CDR2 FQGNSA. CDR3 nucleotides: TGTGCCAGCAGCTCCCGTAGCGGGAGGGCCGGCGAGCAGTACTTC. This codes for CASSSRSGRAGEQYF.

The chain links TRBV5-5 to TRBJ2-7; D unresolved. Between the trimmed V and J ends, which lost 4 bases and 2 bases, there was a span of 13 bases. CDR3 size: 14 residues. From germline, CDR1 is SGHKS and CDR2 YYEKEE (reference sequence). The CDR3 spells CASSQPSLPYEQYF. CDR3 in DNA: TGTGCCAGCAGCCAACCCAGTCTCCCCTACGAGCAGTACTTC.

The V call is TRBV12-3 or TRBV12-4, the J call TRBJ2-7; D gene unclear. The CDR3 runs to 12 residues. V gave up 4 bases and J gave up 3 bases, with 7 bases separating them. CDR3 sequence (DNA): TGTGCCAGCAGTTGGCGGAACTACGAGCAGTACTTC. Its protein product is CASSWRNYEQYF.